This T cell receptor beta chain was recorded in a study of cytomegalovirus exposure and HLA in healthy donors. Overall study context: Researchers previously reported finding fewer than 140 million unique TCR beta sequences from around 200 million T cells.

Whole-study findings and limits: A reported reduction in N-insertions relative to the approximately 640-donor mean was seen in an Asian-associated ancestry cluster in a later analysis.

The primer mix had 60 Vbeta and 13 Jbeta primers. Some clones are missing from TCRdb's copy, which holds only in-frame ones; the method was immunoSEQ multiplex PCR. The sample has about 160,000 clones; around 77% are singletons. CDR3 length: 16 residues. Germline V CDR1 and CDR2: SGHRS, YFSETQ. V lost 0 bases, J lost 1 base, and 5 bases stayed unmatched. On this clone itself: As yet, its antigen is unknown. This CDR3 is also generated by other DNA sequences in the sample.

V is TRBV5-1 and J is TRBJ2-5; 8 bases match TRBD2. The clonotype was recovered from a woman aged 50 to 60 in good health and CMV-seropositive. Sequenced input: PBMCs. CDR3 protein: CASSLGLAGLQETQYF. Written as DNA, the CDR3 is TGCGCCAGCAGCTTGGGGCTAGCGGGCCTCCAAGAGACCCAGTACTTC.